Presented here are 16 T cell receptor beta chains from one specimen sequenced in a study of cytomegalovirus exposure and HLA in healthy donors. PCR used 60 Vbeta primers and 13 Jbeta primers. The data were produced by immunoSEQ multiplex PCR, yet TCRdb's version contains in-frame clones alone and is incomplete. The specimen's table records some 52,000 clones. Sequencing was done on a sample of PBMCs. All receptors derive from a woman aged 60-70 years in good health and CMV-seropositive.

CDR3 nucleotides: TGTGCCAGCAGTTTCTACACAGGGGGCCGAAATAATTCACCCCTCCACTTT. It encodes CASSFYTGGRNNSPLHF. The chain uses TRBV28 and TRBJ1-6; 9 bases are a match to TRBD1. V dropped 3 bases and J dropped 5; count of bases not matched to a gene: 8. The CDR3 has 17 amino acids. In germline, CDR1 is MDHEN, CDR2 SYDVKM.

V gene TRBV14 combines with J gene TRBJ1-2, with 7 positions matching TRBD1. V trimming: 4 bases; J trimming: 3 bases; junction bases outside the gene matches: 11. The CDR3 runs 16 residues. CDR1 SGHDN and CDR2 FVKESK come from the germline V gene. The CDR3 DNA sequence: TGTGCCAGCAGCCGGACAAAGACGGGACAGTACTATGGCTACACCTTC. Its translation is CASSRTKTGQYYGYTF.

The chain has TRBV6-1 and TRBJ1-5; D gene unclear. Germline V lookup: CDR1 MNHNS, CDR2 SASEGT. There are 15 residues in the CDR3. Deletions cut 6 bases from V and 4 bases from J, with 16 bases between. The CDR3 DNA follows: TGTGCCAGCAGGGTGGGTACAGACCTAAATCAGCCCCAGCATTTT. As protein: CASRVGTDLNQPQHF.

This chain uses TRBV12-5 with TRBJ2-7; the match to TRBD1 covers 8 bases. The CDR3 spans 16 residues. Per the germline V gene, CDR1 is LGHNT and CDR2 is FRNRAP. V was clipped by 2 bases and J by 4 bases; unmatched bases: 10. The CDR3 region is CASGLPTLDRDYEQYF. The CDR3 DNA is TGTGCTAGTGGTTTGCCTACTTTGGACAGGGATTACGAGCAGTACTTC.

The rearrangement links TRBV29-1 to TRBJ1-2, with D perhaps TRBD1 (6 bases). V lost 3 bases and J 7 bases, leaving 12 bases between the germline ends. The CDR3 is 12 residues long. Germline V gene lookup returns CDR1 SQVTM and CDR2 ANQGSEA. CDR3 residues: CSVDAGARGYTF. The DNA of the CDR3 is TGCAGCGTTGACGCAGGGGCCCGTGGCTACACCTTC.

The chain carries TRBV6-5 and TRBJ1-2, with D possibly matching TRBD1 (6 bases). The V end was cut by 4 bases, the J end by 4 bases, with 13 bases between. In germline, CDR1 is MNHEY, CDR2 SVGAGI. This CDR3 has 14 amino acids. In DNA, the CDR3 is TGTGCCAGCAGTTGGCAACAGGGAACCTATGGCTACACCTTC. Amino acids: CASSWQQGTYGYTF.

The chain has TRBV18 and TRBJ2-5; 9 nucleotides match TRBD2. Per germline, CDR1 KGHSH and CDR2 LQKENI. Trimming took 1 base from V and 2 from J; bases not matched to a gene: 2. The CDR3 is 15 amino acids. DNA for the CDR3: TGTGCCAGCTCACCACTAGCGGGGGAGCAAGAGACCCAGTACTTC. Translated, it gives CASSPLAGEQETQYF.

This sequence joins TRBV28 and TRBJ1-4, with D hard to call. CDR1 and CDR2 (germline): MDHEN, SYDVKM. The CDR3 is 12 amino acids. Trimming removed 3 bases from V and 4 bases from J, with 3 bases in between. CDR3 sequence: CASSFNNEKLFF. In DNA form, the CDR3 reads TGTGCCAGCAGTTTCAATAATGAAAAACTGTTTTTT.

V usage is TRBV18 and J usage is TRBJ2-3; 13 positions agree with TRBD2. Germline CDR1 KGHSH, CDR2 LQKENI. The CDR3 runs 15 residues. The V and J ends lost 5 bases and 9 bases, in that order; junction bases with no gene match: 8. CDR3 amino acids: CASSTSGGARYTQYF. The CDR3 DNA is TGTGCCAGCTCAACTAGCGGGGGGGCGAGGTACACGCAGTATTTT.

Points on this clone: A read error may account for a junction end that differs from germline. The chain uses TRBV4-1 and TRBJ1-1; 7 positions agree with TRBD1. This CDR3 has 15 amino acids. Germline assignment: CDR1 MGHRA and CDR2 YSYEKL. The CDR3 nucleotides read TGCGCCAGCAGCCAAGAGAGGGGGCGGGGCACTGAAGATTTCTTT. As protein: CASSQERGRGTEDFF.

This sequence joins TRBV6-1 and TRBJ2-7; D is perhaps TRBD1 (6 bases). The germline V and J ends were trimmed by 6 bases and 3 bases, with 12 bases remaining between them. The length of the CDR3 is 13 residues. Germline values: CDR1 MNHNS, CDR2 SASEGT. The CDR3 region is CASRRDTDYEQYF. The DNA of the CDR3 is TGTGCCAGCAGGAGGGACACCGACTACGAGCAGTACTTC.

The chain carries TRBV6-1 and TRBJ1-1, with TRBD1 as a possible D gene (5 bases). The CDR3 is 13 amino acids. The V end was cut by 3 bases, the J end by 5 bases, with 10 bases between. The V gene's germline CDR1 is MNHNS and CDR2 SASEGT. The CDR3 DNA reads TGTGCCAGCAGTGACAGTGGGGGGACTGAAGCTTTCTTT. Its protein is CASSDSGGTEAFF.

The rearrangement joins TRBV6-5 to TRBJ1-3; D is ambiguous. V lost 0 bases to trimming and J lost 4 bases, with 7 bases between them. This CDR3 is 14 amino acids long. Germline V gives CDR1 MNHEY, CDR2 SVGAGI. CDR3 protein: CASSYSGNGNTIYF. The CDR3 DNA is TGTGCCAGCAGTTACTCCGGGAACGGAAACACCATATATTTT.

As regards this clone: Other DNA variants within this sample encode the same CDR3. This rearrangement joins TRBV14 to TRBJ2-7, with 8 positions matching TRBD2. Germline CDR1 SGHDN, CDR2 FVKESK. The V gene end was trimmed by 1 base and the J gene end by 2 bases; junction bases not matched to a gene: 1. This CDR3 is 14 amino acids long. The DNA for the CDR3 is TGTGCCAGCAGCCAAGGGCGGGGGGCCTACGAGCAGTACTTC. This translates into CASSQGRGAYEQYF.

The rearrangement links TRBV28 to TRBJ1-5, with D perhaps matching TRBD1 (6 bases). V was trimmed by 4 bases and J by 4 bases, leaving 17 bases between them. The CDR3 consists of 16 residues. The germline CDR1 and CDR2 sequences are MDHEN and SYDVKM. The CDR3 nucleotides are TGTGCCAGCAGTTCCCCGGGGAGGGGGGAGAATCAGCCCCAGCATTTT. It specifies CASSSPGRGENQPQHF. The entire variable domain, with the rest obtained from reference TRBV28 and TRBJ1-5, is as follows: DVKVTQSSRYLVKRTGEKVFLECVQDMDHENMFWYRQDPGLGLRLIYFSYDVKMKEKGDIPEGYSVSREKKERFSLILESASTNQTSMYLCASSSPGRGENQPQHFGDGTRLSIL.

The CDR3 DNA follows: TGTGCCAGCAAGGAGTCCGGAGCAGGGGGCATGGGCGAGCAGTACTTC. Amino acids: CASKESGAGGMGEQYF. The chain couples TRBV27 to TRBJ2-7, with 8 positions matching TRBD1. This CDR3 has 16 residues. Per germline, CDR1 MNHEY and CDR2 SMNVEV (reference sequence). V shed 7 bases, J shed 6 bases, and the junction held 17 bases outside the gene matches.